The rows below give T cell receptor beta chains drawn from one sample of a study of cytomegalovirus exposure and HLA in healthy donors. Libraries were prepared by immunoSEQ multiplex PCR; TCRdb keeps only in-frame clonotypes and omits some of them. The sample records 180,000 or so clones, around 80% being singletons. Sequencing was carried out using PBMCs. These receptors all come from a woman between 18 and 29 years old in good health and CMV-seronegative. The CDR3 runs from the conserved cysteine through the conserved F or W. The D gene is left open where the match is weak. The size of a clone is reported for some rows only, either as once, few or many, or as a class for expanded clones.

abundance: few; v_gene: TRBV28; j_gene: TRBJ2-7; d_gene: TRBD1; CDR3aa: CASSLPGQGAYEQYF; CDR3nt: TGTGCCAGCAGTTTGCCGGGACAGGGGGCCTACGAGCAGTACTTC
abundance: -; v_gene: TRBV6-1; j_gene: TRBJ2-1; d_gene: TRBD2; CDR3aa: CASRLAGSSYNEQFF; CDR3nt: TGTGCCAGCAGACTAGCGGGGTCCTCCTACAATGAGCAGTTCTTC
abundance: few; v_gene: TRBV6-5; j_gene: TRBJ1-1; d_gene: -; CDR3aa: CASSYSSLGASTEAFF; CDR3nt: TGTGCCAGCAGTTACTCGAGTTTGGGAGCGAGCACTGAAGCTTTCTTT
abundance: -; v_gene: TRBV19; j_gene: TRBJ1-1; d_gene: -; CDR3aa: CASRAAGVGNTEAFF; CDR3nt: TGTGCCAGTAGGGCGGCAGGGGTTGGGAACACTGAAGCTTTCTTT
abundance: -; v_gene: TRBV19; j_gene: TRBJ2-1; d_gene: TRBD2; CDR3aa: CASSIKGLAGFFQFF; CDR3nt: TGTGCCAGTAGTATTAAGGGACTAGCGGGATTTTTTCAGTTCTTC
abundance: -; v_gene: TRBV19; j_gene: TRBJ1-1; d_gene: TRBD1; CDR3aa: CASSITGGGSEAFF; CDR3nt: TGTGCCAGTAGTATAACAGGGGGCGGGTCTGAAGCTTTCTTT
abundance: -; v_gene: TRBV4-2; j_gene: TRBJ2-7; d_gene: TRBD2; CDR3aa: CASSQGLAWEQYF; CDR3nt: TGTGCCAGCAGCCAGGGACTAGCGTGGGAGCAGTACTTC
abundance: -; v_gene: TRBV28; j_gene: TRBJ2-7; d_gene: -; CDR3aa: CASRNILSGEQYF; CDR3nt: TGTGCCAGCAGGAATATCCTTAGCGGCGAGCAGTACTTC
abundance: -; v_gene: TRBV5-1; j_gene: TRBJ2-1; d_gene: TRBD2; CDR3aa: CASTGTSGKHEQFF; CDR3nt: TGCGCCAGCACGGGGACTAGCGGGAAACATGAGCAGTTCTTC
abundance: -; v_gene: TRBV11-1; j_gene: TRBJ2-1; d_gene: -; CDR3aa: CATRQAGGNEQFF; CDR3nt: TGTGCCACACGACAGGCGGGTGGGAATGAGCAGTTCTTC
abundance: -; v_gene: TRBV28; j_gene: TRBJ1-2; d_gene: -; CDR3aa: CASGVVAEPYGYTF; CDR3nt: TGTGCCAGCGGAGTAGTCGCGGAGCCCTATGGCTACACCTTC
abundance: -; v_gene: TRBV29-1; j_gene: TRBJ2-5; d_gene: -; CDR3aa: CSVTARQIQETQYF; CDR3nt: TGCAGCGTCACAGCGAGACAGATCCAAGAGACCCAGTACTTC
abundance: -; v_gene: TRBV18; j_gene: TRBJ2-7; d_gene: -; CDR3aa: CASSLSSYEQYF; CDR3nt: TGTGCCAGCTCACTCAGCTCCTACGAGCAGTACTTC
abundance: -; v_gene: TRBV5-4; j_gene: TRBJ1-1; d_gene: TRBD1; CDR3aa: CASSLGGQGDTEAFF; CDR3nt: TGTGCCAGCAGCTTGGGAGGACAGGGGGACACTGAAGCTTTCTTT
abundance: -; v_gene: TRBV4-3; j_gene: TRBJ2-6; d_gene: -; CDR3aa: CASSPLSGANVLTF; CDR3nt: TGCGCCAGCAGCCCTCTCTCTGGGGCCAACGTCCTGACTTTC
abundance: -; v_gene: TRBV29-1; j_gene: TRBJ2-1; d_gene: -; CDR3aa: CSVEGAGSYNEQFF; CDR3nt: TGCAGCGTTGAAGGGGCAGGGTCCTACAATGAGCAGTTCTTC
abundance: once; v_gene: TRBV19; j_gene: TRBJ2-1; d_gene: -; CDR3aa: CASSRTAGYNEQFF; CDR3nt: TGTGCCAGTAGTAGGACGGCAGGGTACAATGAGCAGTTCTTC
abundance: -; v_gene: TRBV5-1; j_gene: TRBJ1-6; d_gene: TRBD1; CDR3aa: CASSLLGTENSPLHF; CDR3nt: TGCGCCAGCAGCTTGTTGGGGACAGAAAATTCACCCCTCCACTTT
abundance: -; v_gene: TRBV6-1; j_gene: TRBJ1-2; d_gene: -; CDR3aa: CASSEIVAGGNYGYTF; CDR3nt: TGTGCCAGCAGTGAAATCGTGGCGGGGGGGAACTATGGCTACACCTTC
abundance: -; v_gene: TRBV15; j_gene: TRBJ2-7; d_gene: TRBD1; CDR3aa: CATSRGIGGTGFSYEQYF; CDR3nt: TGTGCCACCAGCAGAGGAATTGGGGGGACAGGGTTCTCCTACGAGCAGTACTTC
abundance: -; v_gene: TRBV6-1; j_gene: TRBJ1-1; d_gene: -; CDR3aa: CASSPPGRGNTEAFF; CDR3nt: TGTGCCAGCAGTCCCCCCGGGCGGGGGAACACTGAAGCTTTCTTT
abundance: -; v_gene: TRBV7-9; j_gene: TRBJ1-5; d_gene: -; CDR3aa: CASSIGGDGPQHF; CDR3nt: TGTGCCAGCAGCATAGGGGGAGACGGTCCCCAGCATTTT
abundance: -; v_gene: TRBV7-3; j_gene: TRBJ2-3; d_gene: -; CDR3aa: CASSLERFLDTQYF; CDR3nt: TGTGCCAGCAGCTTAGAGCGGTTCTTAGATACGCAGTATTTT
abundance: -; v_gene: TRBV2; j_gene: TRBJ2-7; d_gene: -; CDR3aa: CASSENVGGEQYF; CDR3nt: TGTGCCAGCAGTGAAAACGTAGGGGGCGAGCAGTACTTC
abundance: -; v_gene: TRBV27; j_gene: TRBJ2-4; d_gene: TRBD2; CDR3aa: CASSSGLAGGPSDFSIQYF; CDR3nt: TGTGCCAGCAGTTCGGGACTAGCGGGAGGGCCCTCGGATTTTAGCATTCAGTACTTC
abundance: -; v_gene: TRBV7-8; j_gene: TRBJ2-3; d_gene: -; CDR3aa: CASSLEGGREYGTDTQYF; CDR3nt: TGTGCCAGCAGCTTAGAGGGGGGGCGGGAGTACGGCACAGATACGCAGTATTTT
abundance: -; v_gene: TRBV30; j_gene: TRBJ2-7; d_gene: -; CDR3aa: CAWSGSYEQYF; CDR3nt: TGTGCCTGGAGTGGGAGTTACGAGCAGTACTTC
abundance: -; v_gene: TRBV4-3; j_gene: TRBJ2-1; d_gene: TRBD2; CDR3aa: CASSQSGSPYNEQFF; CDR3nt: TGCGCCAGCAGCCAAAGCGGGAGCCCTTACAATGAGCAGTTCTTC
abundance: -; v_gene: TRBV4-1; j_gene: TRBJ2-2; d_gene: TRBD2; CDR3aa: CASSQGLAGGTGELFF; CDR3nt: TGCGCCAGCAGCCAAGGACTAGCGGGAGGCACCGGGGAGCTGTTTTTT
abundance: -; v_gene: TRBV18; j_gene: TRBJ2-7; d_gene: -; CDR3aa: CASSPRRDEQYF; CDR3nt: TGTGCCAGCTCACCACGTAGAGACGAGCAGTACTTC
abundance: -; v_gene: TRBV19; j_gene: TRBJ2-7; d_gene: -; CDR3aa: CASSFAPSDYEQYF; CDR3nt: TGTGCCAGTAGTTTTGCCCCGTCAGACTACGAGCAGTACTTC
abundance: -; v_gene: TRBV7-2; j_gene: TRBJ2-2; d_gene: -; CDR3aa: CASSFRQTSTGELFF; CDR3nt: TGTGCCAGCAGCTTTCGACAGACGAGCACCGGGGAGCTGTTTTTT
abundance: once; v_gene: TRBV6-5; j_gene: TRBJ1-2; d_gene: TRBD1; CDR3aa: CASSYQAQGAFGYTF; CDR3nt: TGTGCCAGCAGTTACCAGGCCCAGGGGGCTTTTGGCTACACCTTC
abundance: -; v_gene: TRBV5-1; j_gene: TRBJ2-6; d_gene: -; CDR3aa: CASRGTSGANVLTF; CDR3nt: TGCGCCAGCCGGGGGACTTCTGGGGCCAACGTCCTGACTTTC
abundance: few; v_gene: TRBV28; j_gene: TRBJ1-5; d_gene: -; CDR3aa: CASSLPPGAGNQPQHF; CDR3nt: TGTGCCAGCAGTTTACCCCCAGGGGCGGGCAATCAGCCCCAGCATTTT
abundance: -; v_gene: TRBV5-4; j_gene: TRBJ2-3; d_gene: -; CDR3aa: CASSGGTRTDTQYF; CDR3nt: TGTGCCAGCAGCGGCGGGACTCGGACAGATACGCAGTATTTT
abundance: -; v_gene: TRBV5-6; j_gene: TRBJ1-3; d_gene: -; CDR3aa: CASSYWTVLLSGNTIYF; CDR3nt: TGTGCCAGCAGCTATTGGACAGTTCTCCTCTCTGGAAACACCATATATTTT
abundance: -; v_gene: TRBV5-4; j_gene: TRBJ2-1; d_gene: TRBD2; CDR3aa: CASSGGGYNEQFF; CDR3nt: TGTGCCAGCAGTGGGGGGGGTTACAATGAGCAGTTCTTC
abundance: -; v_gene: TRBV28; j_gene: TRBJ2-4; d_gene: TRBD2; CDR3aa: CASRSGLAGSKNIQYF; CDR3nt: TGTGCCAGCCGGTCGGGACTAGCGGGAAGCAAAAACATTCAGTACTTC
abundance: -; v_gene: TRBV4-3; j_gene: TRBJ2-6; d_gene: -; CDR3aa: CASSQDLPVISGANVLTF; CDR3nt: TGCGCCAGCAGCCAAGATTTGCCGGTGATCTCTGGGGCCAACGTCCTGACTTTC
abundance: -; v_gene: TRBV18; j_gene: TRBJ1-1; d_gene: TRBD1; CDR3aa: CASSLAPGGRNTEAFF; CDR3nt: TGTGCCAGCTCACTCGCTCCAGGGGGGAGGAACACTGAAGCTTTCTTT
abundance: -; v_gene: TRBV6-1; j_gene: TRBJ2-1; d_gene: -; CDR3aa: CASHIITGGYEQFF; CDR3nt: TGTGCCAGCCACATTATCACGGGGGGCTATGAGCAGTTCTTC
abundance: -; v_gene: TRBV5-4; j_gene: TRBJ2-1; d_gene: TRBD2; CDR3aa: CASSPGGVRSYNEQFF; CDR3nt: TGTGCCAGCAGCCCCGGGGGGGTTAGGTCCTACAATGAGCAGTTCTTC
abundance: -; v_gene: TRBV27; j_gene: TRBJ2-1; d_gene: TRBD2; CDR3aa: CASSSFRLAGFYNEQFF; CDR3nt: TGTGCCAGCAGTTCATTTCGACTAGCGGGATTTTACAATGAGCAGTTCTTC
abundance: -; v_gene: TRBV7-2; j_gene: TRBJ2-4; d_gene: -; CDR3aa: CASSLDGGSSIQYF; CDR3nt: TGTGCCAGCAGCTTAGATGGAGGCTCGAGCATTCAGTACTTC
abundance: -; v_gene: TRBV29-1; j_gene: TRBJ2-3; d_gene: TRBD1; CDR3aa: CSVDRQGGDTQYF; CDR3nt: TGCAGCGTTGATCGACAGGGGGGGGATACGCAGTATTTT
abundance: -; v_gene: TRBV2; j_gene: TRBJ1-5; d_gene: -; CDR3aa: CASSGGQRDQPQHF; CDR3nt: TGTGCCAGCAGTGGGGGGCAGAGGGATCAGCCCCAGCATTTT
abundance: -; v_gene: TRBV5-1; j_gene: TRBJ2-1; d_gene: TRBD2; CDR3aa: CASSPWTSGRDEQFF; CDR3nt: TGCGCCAGCAGCCCATGGACTAGCGGGAGGGATGAGCAGTTCTTC
abundance: few; v_gene: TRBV7-8; j_gene: TRBJ2-3; d_gene: -; CDR3aa: CASSLGKEASTDTQYF; CDR3nt: TGTGCCAGCAGCTTGGGGAAGGAGGCTAGCACAGATACGCAGTATTTT
abundance: -; v_gene: TRBV7-9; j_gene: TRBJ2-2; d_gene: -; CDR3aa: CASSFRGGGELFF; CDR3nt: TGTGCCAGCAGCTTCCGAGGTGGCGGGGAGCTGTTTTTT
abundance: -; v_gene: TRBV5-1; j_gene: TRBJ2-1; d_gene: TRBD2; CDR3aa: CASSPRTSYNEQFF; CDR3nt: TGCGCCAGCAGCCCAAGGACTAGCTACAATGAGCAGTTCTTC
abundance: -; v_gene: TRBV10-3; j_gene: TRBJ2-3; d_gene: -; CDR3aa: CATSHTDTQYF; CDR3nt: TGTGCCACGTCACACACAGATACGCAGTATTTT
abundance: -; v_gene: TRBV28; j_gene: TRBJ2-5; d_gene: -; CDR3aa: CASRGEVLGQETQYF; CDR3nt: TGTGCCAGCAGGGGAGAGGTTTTGGGCCAAGAGACCCAGTACTTC
abundance: -; v_gene: TRBV7-9; j_gene: TRBJ1-5; d_gene: TRBD1; CDR3aa: CASSPDRDFRPQHF; CDR3nt: TGTGCCAGCAGCCCTGACAGGGACTTCAGGCCCCAGCATTTT
abundance: -; v_gene: TRBV5-1; j_gene: TRBJ2-2; d_gene: -; CDR3aa: CASSLGSVANTGELFF; CDR3nt: TGCGCCAGCAGCTTGGGGAGCGTAGCGAACACCGGGGAGCTGTTTTTT
abundance: -; v_gene: TRBV29-1; j_gene: TRBJ1-5; d_gene: -; CDR3aa: CSVSDSNQPQHF; CDR3nt: TGCAGCGTCTCAGATAGCAATCAGCCCCAGCATTTT
abundance: -; v_gene: TRBV5-1; j_gene: TRBJ2-5; d_gene: -; CDR3aa: CASSLAEETQYF; CDR3nt: TGCGCCAGCAGCTTGGCCGAGGAGACCCAGTACTTC